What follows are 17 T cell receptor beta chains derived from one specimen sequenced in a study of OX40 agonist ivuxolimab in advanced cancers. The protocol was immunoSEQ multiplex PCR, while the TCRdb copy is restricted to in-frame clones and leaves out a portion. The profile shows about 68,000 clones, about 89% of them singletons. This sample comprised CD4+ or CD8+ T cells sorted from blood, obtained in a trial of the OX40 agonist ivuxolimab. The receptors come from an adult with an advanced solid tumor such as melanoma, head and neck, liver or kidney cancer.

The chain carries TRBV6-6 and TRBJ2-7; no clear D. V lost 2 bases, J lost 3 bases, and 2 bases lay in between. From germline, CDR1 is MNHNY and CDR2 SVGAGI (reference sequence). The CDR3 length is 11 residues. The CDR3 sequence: CASSYRYEQYF. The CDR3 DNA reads TGTGCCAGCAGTTACCGCTACGAGCAGTACTTC.

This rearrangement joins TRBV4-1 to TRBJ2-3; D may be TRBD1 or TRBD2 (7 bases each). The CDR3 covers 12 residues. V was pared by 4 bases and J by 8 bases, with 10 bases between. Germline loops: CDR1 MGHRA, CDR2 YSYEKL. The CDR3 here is CASSPGGATQYF. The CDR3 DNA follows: TGCGCCAGCAGCCCAGGGGGGGCTACGCAGTATTTT.

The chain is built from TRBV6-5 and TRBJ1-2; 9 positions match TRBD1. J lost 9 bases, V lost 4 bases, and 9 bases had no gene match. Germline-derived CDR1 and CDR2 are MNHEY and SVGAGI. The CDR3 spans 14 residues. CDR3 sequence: CASSSPGQGSRYTF. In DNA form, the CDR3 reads TGTGCCAGCAGTTCCCCGGGACAGGGCTCTCGCTACACCTTC.

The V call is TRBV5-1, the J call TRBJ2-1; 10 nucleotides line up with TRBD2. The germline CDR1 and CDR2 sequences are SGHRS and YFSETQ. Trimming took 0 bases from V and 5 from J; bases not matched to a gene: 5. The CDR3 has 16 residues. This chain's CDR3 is CASSLGLAGVDNEQFF. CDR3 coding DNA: TGCGCCAGCAGCTTGGGGCTAGCGGGAGTCGACAATGAGCAGTTCTTC.

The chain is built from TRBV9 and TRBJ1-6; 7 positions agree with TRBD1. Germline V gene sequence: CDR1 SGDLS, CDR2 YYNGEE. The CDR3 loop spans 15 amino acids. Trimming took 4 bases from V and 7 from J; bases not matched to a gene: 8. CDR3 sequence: CASSSRTGSNSPLHF. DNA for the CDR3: TGTGCCAGCAGCTCACGGACAGGTTCAAATTCACCCCTCCACTTT. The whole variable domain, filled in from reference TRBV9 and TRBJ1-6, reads DSGVTQTPKHLITATGQRVTLRCSPRSGDLSVYWYQQSLDQGLQFLIQYYNGEERAKGNILERFSAQQFPDLHSELNLSSLELGDSALYFCASSSRTGSNSPLHFGNGTRLTVT.

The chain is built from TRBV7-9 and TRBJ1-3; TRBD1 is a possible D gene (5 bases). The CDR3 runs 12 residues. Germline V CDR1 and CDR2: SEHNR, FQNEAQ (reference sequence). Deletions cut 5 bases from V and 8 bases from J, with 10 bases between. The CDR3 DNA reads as TGTGCCAGCAGCCCTGGGGGGGACACCATATATTTT. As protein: CASSPGGDTIYF.

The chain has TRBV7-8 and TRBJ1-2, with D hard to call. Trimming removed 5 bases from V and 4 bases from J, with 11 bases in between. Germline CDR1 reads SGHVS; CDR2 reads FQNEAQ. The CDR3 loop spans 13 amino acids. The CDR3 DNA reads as TGTGCCAGCAGCCCTGGTGTCTTCTATGGCTACACCTTC. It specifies CASSPGVFYGYTF.

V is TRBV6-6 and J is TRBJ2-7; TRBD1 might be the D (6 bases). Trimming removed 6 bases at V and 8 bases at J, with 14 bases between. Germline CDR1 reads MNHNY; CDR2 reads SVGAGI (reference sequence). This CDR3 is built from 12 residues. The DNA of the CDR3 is TGTGCCAGCAGCGATCCCGGACAGAAGCAGTACTTC. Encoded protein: CASSDPGQKQYF.

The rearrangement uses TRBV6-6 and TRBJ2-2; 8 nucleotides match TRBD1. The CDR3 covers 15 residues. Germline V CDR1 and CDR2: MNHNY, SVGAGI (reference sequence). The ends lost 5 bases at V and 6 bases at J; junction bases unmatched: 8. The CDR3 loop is CASSLGQGVPGELFF. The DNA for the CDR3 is TGTGCCAGCAGTCTCGGACAGGGTGTACCCGGGGAGCTGTTTTTT.

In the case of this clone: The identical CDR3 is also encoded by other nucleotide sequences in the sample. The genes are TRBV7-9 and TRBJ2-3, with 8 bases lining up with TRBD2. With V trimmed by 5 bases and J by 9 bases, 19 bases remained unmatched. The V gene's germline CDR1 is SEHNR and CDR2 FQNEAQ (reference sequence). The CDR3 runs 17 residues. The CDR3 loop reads CASSPLLSRGAGNTQYF. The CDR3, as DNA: TGTGCCAGCAGCCCGCTCCTGTCGCGGGGGGCGGGTAACACGCAGTATTTT.

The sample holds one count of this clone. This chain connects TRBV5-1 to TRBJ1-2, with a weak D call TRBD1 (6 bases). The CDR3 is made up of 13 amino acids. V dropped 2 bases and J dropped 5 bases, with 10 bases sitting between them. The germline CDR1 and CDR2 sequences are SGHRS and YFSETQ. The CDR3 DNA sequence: TGCGCCAGCAGCTTTGGGGGCGATTATGGCTACACCTTC. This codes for CASSFGGDYGYTF.

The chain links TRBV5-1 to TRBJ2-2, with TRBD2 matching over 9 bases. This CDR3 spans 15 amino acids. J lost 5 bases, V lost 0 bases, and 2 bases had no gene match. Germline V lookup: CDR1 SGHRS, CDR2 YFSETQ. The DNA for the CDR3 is TGCGCCAGCAGCTTGGAGGCGGGAGGGACCGGGGAGCTGTTTTTT. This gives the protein CASSLEAGGTGELFF.

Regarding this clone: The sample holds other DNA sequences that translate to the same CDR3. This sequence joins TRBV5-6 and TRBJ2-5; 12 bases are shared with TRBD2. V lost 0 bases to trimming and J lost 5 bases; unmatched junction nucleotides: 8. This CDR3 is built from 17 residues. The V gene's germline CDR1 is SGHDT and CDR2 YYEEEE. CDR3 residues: CASSLAPSGGAGETQYF. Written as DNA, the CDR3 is TGTGCCAGCAGCTTGGCCCCTAGCGGGGGGGCCGGGGAGACCCAGTACTTC.

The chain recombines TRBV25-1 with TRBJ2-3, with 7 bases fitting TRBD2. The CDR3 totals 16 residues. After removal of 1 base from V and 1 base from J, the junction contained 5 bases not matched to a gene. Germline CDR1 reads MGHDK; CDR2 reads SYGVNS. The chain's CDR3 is CASSESGGGGTDTQYF. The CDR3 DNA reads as TGTGCCAGCAGTGAATCGGGGGGAGGGGGCACAGATACGCAGTATTTT.

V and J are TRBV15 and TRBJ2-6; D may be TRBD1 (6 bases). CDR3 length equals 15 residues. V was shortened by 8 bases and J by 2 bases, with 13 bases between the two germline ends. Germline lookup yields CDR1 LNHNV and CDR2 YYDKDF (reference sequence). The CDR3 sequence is CATREQGAGANVLTF. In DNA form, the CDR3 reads TGTGCCACCCGCGAACAGGGAGCTGGGGCCAACGTCCTGACTTTC.

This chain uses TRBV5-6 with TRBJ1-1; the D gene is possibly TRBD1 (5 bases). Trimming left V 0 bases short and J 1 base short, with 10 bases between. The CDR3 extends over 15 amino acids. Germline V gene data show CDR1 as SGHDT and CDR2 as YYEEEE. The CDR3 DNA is TGTGCCAGCAGCTTGGTTGGGAGGGGGAACACTGAAGCTTTCTTT. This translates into CASSLVGRGNTEAFF.

CDR3 sequence (DNA): TGCGCCAGCAGCCAAGAGACAGCCCGGCAGCCCGAAAAACTGTTTTTT. Residues: CASSQETARQPEKLFF. The rearrangement links TRBV4-3 to TRBJ1-4; possible D gene TRBD1, 5 bases. Germline CDR1 and CDR2: LGHNA and YSLEER. The V gene lost 0 bases and the J gene lost 8 bases, with 16 bases spanning the gap. CDR3 length equals 16 residues.